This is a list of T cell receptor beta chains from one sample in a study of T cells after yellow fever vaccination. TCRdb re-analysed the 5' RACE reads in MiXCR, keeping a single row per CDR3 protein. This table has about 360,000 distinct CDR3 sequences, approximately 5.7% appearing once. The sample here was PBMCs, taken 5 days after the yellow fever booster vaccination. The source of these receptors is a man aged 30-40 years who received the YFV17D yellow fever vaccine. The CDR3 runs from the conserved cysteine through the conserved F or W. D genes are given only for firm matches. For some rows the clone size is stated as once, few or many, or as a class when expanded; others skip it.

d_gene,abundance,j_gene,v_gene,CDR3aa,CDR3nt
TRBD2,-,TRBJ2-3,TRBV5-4,CASRGGGKGGDTQYF,TGTGCCAGCCGCGGCGGGGGGAAAGGGGGAGATACGCAGTATTTT
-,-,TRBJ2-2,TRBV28,CASLQGRNTGELFF,TGTGCCAGCCTGCAGGGCCGGAACACCGGGGAGCTGTTTTTT
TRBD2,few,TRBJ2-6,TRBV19,CASSMGGLTSSGANVLTF,TGTGCCAGTAGTATGGGGGGACTAACGTCCTCTGGGGCCAACGTCCTGACTTTC
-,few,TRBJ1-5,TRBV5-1,CASSPSQDQPQHF,TGCGCCAGCAGCCCCAGCCAGGATCAGCCCCAGCATTTT
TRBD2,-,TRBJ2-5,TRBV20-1,CSAEPGLAGGETQYF,TGCAGTGCAGAACCGGGACTAGCGGGAGGAGAGACCCAGTACTTC
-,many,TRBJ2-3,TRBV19,CASRRQSTDTQYF,TGTGCCAGTAGACGACAGTCCACGGATACGCAGTATTTT
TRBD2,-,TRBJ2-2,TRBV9,CATSGTGTSGSGTGELFF,TGTGCCACCAGCGGAACCGGGACTAGCGGGAGTGGCACCGGGGAGCTGTTTTTT
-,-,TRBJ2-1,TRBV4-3,CASSQDDGGAEQFF,TGCGCCAGCAGCCAAGATGATGGCGGGGCTGAGCAGTTCTTC
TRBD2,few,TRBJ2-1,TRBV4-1,CASSQAGLGSRQFF,TGCGCCAGCAGCCAGGCCGGACTAGGCAGCAGGCAGTTCTTC
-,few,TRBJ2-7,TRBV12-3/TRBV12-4,CASSFVLSDRPAYEQYF,TGTGCCAGCAGTTTTGTCTTGTCGGACAGACCCGCCTACGAGCAGTACTTC
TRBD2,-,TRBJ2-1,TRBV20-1,CSARGSGKSYNEQFF,TGCAGTGCTAGGGGTAGCGGGAAGTCCTACAATGAGCAGTTCTTC
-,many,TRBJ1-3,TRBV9,CASSVAVGAGNTIYF,TGTGCCAGCAGCGTAGCGGTAGGCGCTGGAAACACCATATATTTT
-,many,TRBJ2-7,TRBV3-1,CASSQEGRTPYEEQYF,TGTGCCAGCAGCCAAGAGGGACGGACACCCTATGAAGAGCAGTACTTC
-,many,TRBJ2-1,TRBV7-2,CASSLGPVSYNEQFF,TGTGCCAGCAGCCTGGGGCCAGTCTCCTACAATGAGCAGTTCTTC
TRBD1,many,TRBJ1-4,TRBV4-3,CASSREGQGNEKLFF,TGCGCCAGCAGCCGAGAGGGACAGGGAAATGAAAAACTGTTTTTT
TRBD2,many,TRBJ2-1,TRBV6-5,CASSYSIPGGPYNEQFF,TGTGCCAGCAGTTACTCGATACCGGGAGGGCCCTACAATGAGCAGTTCTTC
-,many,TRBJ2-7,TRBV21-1,CASSGSGTLKGEQYF,TGTGCCAGCAGCGGGTCCGGGACTCTCAAGGGCGAGCAGTACTTC
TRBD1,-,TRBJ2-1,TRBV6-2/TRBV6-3,CASSSGQGGYNEQFF,TGTGCCAGCAGTTCTGGACAGGGAGGCTACAATGAGCAGTTCTTC
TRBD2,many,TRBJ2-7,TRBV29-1,CSVEVVAGGRSYEQYF,TGCAGCGTTGAAGTCGTAGCGGGAGGACGGTCCTACGAGCAGTACTTC
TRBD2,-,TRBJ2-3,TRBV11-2,CASSLIGTSGTSPTDMQYF,TGTGCCAGCAGCTTAATTGGGACCAGCGGGACTAGTCCTACAGATATGCAGTATTTT
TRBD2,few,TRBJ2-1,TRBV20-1,CSADGLAGVGEQFF,TGCAGTGCCGACGGACTAGCGGGAGTGGGTGAGCAGTTCTTC
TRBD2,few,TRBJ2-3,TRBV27,CASSLSSSGGTDTQYF,TGTGCCAGCAGTTTAAGCTCTAGCGGAGGCACAGATACGCAGTATTTT
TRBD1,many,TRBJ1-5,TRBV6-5,CASSFTGGNQPQHF,TGTGCCAGCAGTTTTACAGGGGGCAATCAGCCCCAGCATTTT
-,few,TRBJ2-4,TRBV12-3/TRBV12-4,CASTQGGLAKNIQYF,TGTGCCAGCACCCAGGGGGGTCTAGCCAAAAACATTCAGTACTTC
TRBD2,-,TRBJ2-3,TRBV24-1,CATSDQASGIPDTQYF,TGTGCCACCAGTGATCAAGCTAGCGGGATACCAGATACGCAGTATTTT
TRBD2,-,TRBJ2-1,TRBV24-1,CATSTSGREFYNEQFF,TGTGCCACCAGTACTAGCGGGAGGGAGTTCTACAATGAGCAGTTCTTC
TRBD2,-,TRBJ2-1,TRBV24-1,CATSESGRALNEQFF,TGTGCCACCAGTGAGAGCGGGAGGGCGCTGAATGAGCAGTTCTTC
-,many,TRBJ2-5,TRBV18,CASSPREAGGGTQYF,TGTGCCAGCTCACCAAGAGAAGCGGGCGGTGGGACCCAGTACTTC
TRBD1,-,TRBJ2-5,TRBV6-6,CASKPTGAETQYF,TGTGCCAGCAAACCCACAGGGGCAGAGACCCAGTACTTC
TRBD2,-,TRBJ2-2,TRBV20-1,CSAAIAGVNTGELFF,TGCAGTGCTGCTATAGCGGGAGTGAACACCGGGGAGCTGTTTTTT
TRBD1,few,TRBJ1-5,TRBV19,CASSMTGDQPQHF,TGTGCCAGTAGTATGACAGGGGATCAGCCCCAGCATTTT
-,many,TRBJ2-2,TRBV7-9,CASSFGFGTGELFF,TGTGCCAGCAGCTTTGGGTTCGGGACCGGGGAGCTGTTTTTT
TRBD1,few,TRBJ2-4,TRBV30,CAWSVDRADGIQYF,TGTGCCTGGAGCGTGGACAGGGCGGATGGCATTCAGTACTTC
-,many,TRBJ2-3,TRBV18,CASSPLAITDTQYF,TGTGCCAGCTCACCACTAGCGATCACAGATACGCAGTATTTT
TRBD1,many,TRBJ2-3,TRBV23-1,CARFRDRGCTDTQYF,TGCGCCAGGTTCCGGGACAGGGGATGCACAGATACGCAGTATTTT
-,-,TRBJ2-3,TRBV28,CASSLWGRGTDTQYF,TGTGCCAGCAGTTTGTGGGGGCGCGGTACAGATACGCAGTATTTT
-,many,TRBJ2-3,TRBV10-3,CAISGADTQYF,TGTGCCATCAGCGGGGCAGATACGCAGTATTTT
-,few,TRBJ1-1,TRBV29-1,CSVLTGRINTEAFF,TGCAGCGTTCTCACGGGACGAATCAACACTGAAGCTTTCTTT